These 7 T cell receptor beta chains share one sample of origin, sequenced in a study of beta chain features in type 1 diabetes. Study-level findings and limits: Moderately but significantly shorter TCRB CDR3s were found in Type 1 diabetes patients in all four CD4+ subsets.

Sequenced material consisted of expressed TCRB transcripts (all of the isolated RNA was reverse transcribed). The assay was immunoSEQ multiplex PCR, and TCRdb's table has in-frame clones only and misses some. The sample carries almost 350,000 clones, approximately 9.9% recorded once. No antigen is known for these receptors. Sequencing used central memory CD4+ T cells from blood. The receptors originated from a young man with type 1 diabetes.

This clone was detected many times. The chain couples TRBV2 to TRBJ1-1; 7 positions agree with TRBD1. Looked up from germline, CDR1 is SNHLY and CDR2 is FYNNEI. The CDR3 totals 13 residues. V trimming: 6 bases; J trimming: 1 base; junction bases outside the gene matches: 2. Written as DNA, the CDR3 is TGTGCCAGCAGGCGACAGGGGAACACTGAAGCTTTCTTT. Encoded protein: CASRRQGNTEAFF.

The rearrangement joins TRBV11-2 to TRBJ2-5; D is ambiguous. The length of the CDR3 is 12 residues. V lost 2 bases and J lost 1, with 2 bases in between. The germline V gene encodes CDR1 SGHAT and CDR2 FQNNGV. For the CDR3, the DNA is TGTGCCAGCAGCTTACTCCAAGAGACCCAGTACTTC. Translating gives CASSLLQETQYF.

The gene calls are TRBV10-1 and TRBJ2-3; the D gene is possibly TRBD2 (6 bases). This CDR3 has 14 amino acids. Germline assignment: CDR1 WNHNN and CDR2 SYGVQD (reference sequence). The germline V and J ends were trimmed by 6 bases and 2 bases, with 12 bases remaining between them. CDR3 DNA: TGCGCCAGCAGCATTGGAGGGGACACAGATACGCAGTATTTT. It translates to CASSIGGDTDTQYF.

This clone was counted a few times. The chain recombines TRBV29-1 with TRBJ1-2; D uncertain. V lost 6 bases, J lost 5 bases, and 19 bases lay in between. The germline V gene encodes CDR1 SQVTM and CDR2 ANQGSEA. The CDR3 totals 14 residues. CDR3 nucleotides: TGCAGCGTCGCCTCAACTTTGGTGGATTATGGCTACACCTTC. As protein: CSVASTLVDYGYTF.

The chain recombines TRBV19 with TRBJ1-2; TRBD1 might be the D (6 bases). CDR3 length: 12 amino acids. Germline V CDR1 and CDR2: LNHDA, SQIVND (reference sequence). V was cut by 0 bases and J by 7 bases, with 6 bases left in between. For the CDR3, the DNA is TGTGCCAGTAGTATAGAGGGGGCTGGCTACACCTTC. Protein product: CASSIEGAGYTF. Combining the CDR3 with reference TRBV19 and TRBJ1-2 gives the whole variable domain DGGITQSPKYLFRKEGQNVTLSCEQNLNHDAMYWYRQDPGQGLRLIYYSQIVNDFQKGDIAEGYSVSREKKESFPLTVTSAQKNPTAFYLCASSIEGAGYTFGSGTRLTVV.

CDR3 sequence (DNA): TGTGCCAGCAGTTACTCCAGGGACTCCTATGGCTACACCTTC. Its translation is CASSYSRDSYGYTF. This chain connects TRBV6-5 to TRBJ1-2; possible D gene TRBD1, 5 bases. The ends were cut back, 0 bases at V and 4 bases at J, with 9 bases in the middle. The CDR3 extends over 14 amino acids. The germline gives CDR1 MNHEY, CDR2 SVGAGI.

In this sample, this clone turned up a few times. The CDR3 nucleotides are TGTGCCAGCAGCGTAGAGGGGTTCGGGGCCAACGTCCTGACTTTC. It specifies CASSVEGFGANVLTF. The chain couples TRBV9 to TRBJ2-6; D is possibly TRBD1 (5 bases). Germline V lookup: CDR1 SGDLS, CDR2 YYNGEE. The V and J ends lost 0 bases and 4 bases respectively, with 8 bases between them. The length of the CDR3 is 15 residues.